The TCR beta chain under discussion was sequenced for a study of shared clonotypes between healthy human individuals (dated by TCRdb to 2018 to 2021). General notes on the study: The cohort comprised a couple of women and a few men aged 18 to 49 years. For each donor, CD4 naive and CD4 memory were each run on three plates, CD8 naive on two plates, and CD8 memory on one plate. Blood TCR repertoires of five healthy adults were deeply sequenced to estimate repertoire size and the extent of clonotype sharing between individuals. Between about 0.85 and 9.5 billion PBMCs per donor were obtained by leukapheresis. Libraries were prepared and TCR repertoires were sequenced by different laboratories using diverse techniques, in order to increase sequencing depth and limit assay-specific biases. General conclusions and limits of the study: Naive subsets generally had larger estimated clonotype richness than memory subsets. Sampling was restricted to blood, and TCR repertoires in tissue are likely to differ from TCR repertoires in blood. Pairwise subsampling indicated that sequencing depth was expected to affect the degree of clonotype sharing among donors. Rarefaction of sorted-subset datasets indicated incomplete sequencing despite the large sequencing depth. Compared with non-shared clonotypes, clonotypes shared by all four sorted-subset donors had higher generation probabilities. Sharing across several donors was observed for around 5% of naive CD4, about 3.2% of naive CD8, over 2% of memory CD4, and 0.4% of memory CD8 clonotypes. The small number of donors limited the genetic and exposure-history diversity represented.

About this clone: Its specific antigen is unknown. Nothing much larger sits one base from this clone, and base qualities are not available. Other DNA sequences of this sample code for an identical CDR3.

CDR3 length: 15 amino acids, cysteine to phenylalanine. CDR3 DNA is the only sequence kept; it has 45 bases, read in frame from the first base. Via the germline V gene (reference sequence), CDR1 is WNHNN and CDR2 SYGVQD. Trimmed from V: 8 bases; trimmed from J: 1 base; junction bases lacking a gene match: 5. The donors were healthy, HIV-negative adults who had no recently reported acute infections or vaccinations. All donors were Caucasian adults living in Nashville, Tennessee, USA. CD4+ T cells were enriched through magnetic negative selection, after which naive cells were positively selected on CD45RA and the remaining negative fraction served as the memory subset. Blood was obtained by leukapheresis, after which PBMCs were separated by Ficoll-Histopaque density gradient centrifugation and cryopreserved in liquid nitrogen vapor phase. Purity and quantity of every magnetically sorted T cell population were checked by analytical flow cytometry. Genomic DNA was isolated from every sorted fraction and measured by UV absorbance on a Nanodrop 2000c.

Using the deep immunoSEQ assay, multiplex PCR amplified TCR CDR3 regions from genomic DNA. Genomic DNA extracted from each cell subset was distributed evenly over all wells of several immunoSEQ 96-well plates, and each plate served as one replicate. For sorted subsets, each replicate PCR was loaded with about 0.2 ug genomic DNA, equivalent to about 33,000 T cell genomes. Purified libraries were measured with a Qubit 3.0 fluorometer, size-checked on a Bioanalyzer 2100, and measured again with the KAPA Library Quantification kit. A separate single-read 150-cycle Illumina NextSeq 550 flow cell was used to sequence each immunoSEQ 96-well plate. In the paper's pipeline: Because only junctional sequences without quality scores were contained in the immunoSEQ output, filtering matching that applied to full-length reads could not be performed. To assign V/J genes and CDR3, sequences were annotated using PyIR, a Python wrapper for IgBLAST v1.9, with IMGT germline references. Reads were filtered out if the reads had weak V/J assignments (E-value above 1e-6), no CDR3, stop codons, out-of-frame junctions, or ambiguous translated residues. V3J clonotypes were defined as sequences sharing an identical inferred V gene, J gene, and CDR3 amino acid sequence. The percentage overlap between two repertoires was calculated by dividing the number of shared unique clonotypes by the size of the smaller repertoire. Three approaches were used to assess repertoire richness: RTK rarefaction, the Chao1 estimator, and Recon v2.1 estimates of unobserved clonotypes. OLGA was used to compute generation probabilities for all TCRbeta clonotypes that the gDNA method yielded from a few donors. Drawn from immuneACCESS, this table holds only the in-frame rearrangements with V and J called that TCRdb kept. Clones are partly lost; checked studies trace under half to an unresolved V gene and leave the rest unexplained. V, J and clone size were drawn from that table, and D and trimming were deduced from the DNA. The sample table holds approximately 1.5 million clones, of which 98% to 99% were seen once. About 0.4% of the sample is in the top ten clones.

Specimen: naive CD4+ T cells sorted from blood. The label giving this sample's cell subset or site can be read as: CD45RA+ positively selected. The chain is encoded by TRBV10-1 joined to TRBJ2-1; the junction holds 10 bases that match TRBD2. The TCR comes from a man between 25 and 39 years old in good health. The nucleotide sequence reads as follows: TGCGCCAGCTCCTCAGCGGGAGGGTCCTACAATGAGCAGTTCTTC. Translated, this gives CASSSAGGSYNEQFF.